Listed below are T cell receptor beta chains from one sample, sequenced in a study of T cells in Graves' hyperthyroidism and ophthalmopathy. Each CDR3 protein is one row after TCRdb ran MiXCR on the multiplex PCR reads. The table records some 700,000 distinct CDR3 sequences, 17% of them present only once. Material for sequencing was blood. Receptors were obtained from a man in his fifties or sixties with Graves' hyperthyroidism. Each CDR3 is given with its conserved first and last residue. D genes are given only for firm matches. Size is omitted from some rows. Given values are once, few, many or a class for expanded clones.

TRBV25-1	TRBD2	TRBJ2-1	few	TGTGCCAGCAGTGAGTTGACCGGGACTAGCGGTTACAATGAGCAGTTCTTC	CASSELTGTSGYNEQFF
TRBV6-2/TRBV6-3	TRBD2	TRBJ2-7	many	TGTGCCAGCAGAAAAACTAGCGGGGGGTCCTACGAGCAGTACTTC	CASRKTSGGSYEQYF
TRBV7-9	TRBD2	TRBJ2-3	.	TGTGCCAGCAGCATAGGAGCGGGAGGGGACACAGATACGCAGTATTTT	CASSIGAGGDTDTQYF
TRBV5-1	TRBD1	TRBJ2-7	many	TGCGCCAGCAGCTGGACAGGGACCAGCGAGCAGTACTTC	CASSWTGTSEQYF
TRBV28	.	TRBJ1-2	many	TGTGCCAGCAGAGCTTTGCGGGGGCGCAACTATGGCTACACCTTC	CASRALRGRNYGYTF
TRBV29-1	.	TRBJ2-6	few	TGCAGCGTCCCCGTGGGGGCCTACTCTGGGGCCAACGTCCTGACTTTC	CSVPVGAYSGANVLTF
TRBV5-1	.	TRBJ2-6	.	TGCGCCAGCAGCTTGGGAGATCTTGGGGCCAACGTCCTGACTTTC	CASSLGDLGANVLTF
TRBV27	TRBD1	TRBJ2-7	few	TGTGCCAGCAGTCTGGGGACAGGGGAATCCTACGAGCAGTACTTC	CASSLGTGESYEQYF
TRBV3-1	TRBD2	TRBJ2-1	many	TGTGCCAGCAGCCAAGTTGGATTGGGAGGGTCGAGTTCCTACAATGAGCAGTTCTTC	CASSQVGLGGSSSYNEQFF
TRBV28	.	TRBJ2-2	many	TGTGCCAGCAGTTGGGGGACGAACACCGGGGAGCTGTTTTTT	CASSWGTNTGELFF
TRBV28	TRBD2	TRBJ2-1	few	TGTGCCAGCAGTACCATAGCGGGAAGGGGGTACAATGAGCAGTTCTTC	CASSTIAGRGYNEQFF
TRBV20-1	.	TRBJ1-2	.	TGCAGTGGAGGGACTAACTATGGCTACACCTTC	CSGGTNYGYTF
TRBV28	.	TRBJ2-7	many	TGTGCCAGCAACCGGTTTGAGGGAGCCTACGAGCAGTACTTC	CASNRFEGAYEQYF
TRBV15	.	TRBJ2-1	.	TGTGCCACCAGCAGAGTAGGCAGGTTATACAATGAGCAGTTCTTC	CATSRVGRLYNEQFF
TRBV2	TRBD2	TRBJ2-3	once	TGTGCCAGCAGTGAAGAGCGGGAGGGGGCGCAGTATTTT	CASSEEREGAQYF
TRBV20-1	.	TRBJ1-5	many	TGCAGTGCTAGAGAGGTTCAGTTCAATCAGCCCCAGCATTTT	CSAREVQFNQPQHF
TRBV24-1	.	TRBJ2-3	many	TGTGCCACCAGTTCCGTAAATGGCCCAGATACGCAGTATTTT	CATSSVNGPDTQYF
TRBV7-2	TRBD2	TRBJ2-5	few	TGTGCCAGCAGCCCCGGGACTACGTGGTACTTC	CASSPGTTWYF
TRBV28	.	TRBJ2-1	many	TGTGCCAGCAGTTTGCCCGGATCCTCCTACAATGAGCAGTTCTTC	CASSLPGSSYNEQFF